The 19 T cell receptor beta chains presented below share a single source sample, sequenced in a study of blood T cells in healthy people across ages. Next came a second PCR, run for roughly 6 to 11 cycles, which used a sample-barcoded 5' primer along with a J-beta primer mix. TCRdb re-called the 5' RACE reads with MiXCR, one entry per CDR3 protein. The table records 1.5 million to 2 million distinct CDR3 sequences, over 25% of them present only once. Input material: blood. The receptors stem from a woman aged 30 to 39 in good health.

The table lists this clonotype with a few counts. J is TRBJ2-3 and V is TRBV10-2, with D possibly TRBD1 on 5 matching bases. The CDR3 contains 16 residues. Trimming shortened V by 7 bases and J by 2 bases, and 19 bases separated the two germline ends. The germline V gene has CDR1 WSHSY and CDR2 SAAADI. DNA of the CDR3: TGCGCCAGCAAGTTCGGACACTCAGAAGCCACAGATACGCAGTATTTT. Residues: CASKFGHSEATDTQYF.

Details on this clonotype: A much larger clone sits a single nucleotide away, making a read error possible. The J gene is TRBJ2-7, the V gene TRBV5-1; possible D gene TRBD1, 5 bases. This CDR3 has 14 amino acids. Germline CDR1 reads SGHRS; CDR2 reads YFSETQ. Trimming stripped 9 bases from V and 2 bases from J, with 18 bases between. The CDR3 sequence is CANRPYDGPYEQYF. CDR3 bases: TGCGCCAACAGGCCTTACGACGGTCCCTACGAGCAGTACTTC.

CDR3 coding DNA: TGTGCCAGCTCAGGGATTTTGAACACTGAAGCTTTCTTT. As protein: CASSGILNTEAFF. This chain joins TRBV18 and TRBJ1-1; no definite D call. The CDR3 has 13 residues. CDR1 is KGHSH, CDR2 LQKENI, per germline. The V gene lost 5 bases and the J gene lost 0 bases, with 7 bases spanning the gap.

In its sample, this clonotype was seen a few times. This sequence joins TRBV7-8 and TRBJ1-1, with D tentatively TRBD1 (5 bases). Germline CDR1 SGHVS, CDR2 FQNEAQ. CDR3 size: 15 residues. V was clipped by 1 base and J by 1 base, with 10 bases between them. CDR3 bases: TGTGCCAGCAGCTTAGGGACACCACCGAACACTGAAGCTTTCTTT. This encodes CASSLGTPPNTEAFF.

This chain links TRBV20-1 with TRBJ2-4, with TRBD1 as a possible D gene (7 bases). With 5 bases removed from V and 7 bases from J, the gap between germline ends came to 15 bases. This CDR3 has 13 amino acids. Looked up from germline, CDR1 is DFQATT and CDR2 is SNEGSKA (reference sequence). The CDR3 protein is CSAPRQGLNIQYF. The CDR3 region has the DNA TGCAGTGCTCCCCGACAGGGACTGAACATTCAGTACTTC.

On this clonotype: Possible read error: a much larger clone is one base away. The CDR3 is CASSSIYNSPLHF. CDR3 DNA: TGTGCCAGCAGTTCCATTTATAATTCACCCCTCCACTTT. The gene calls are TRBV28 and TRBJ1-6; D is unresolved. Germline-derived CDR1 and CDR2 are MDHEN and SYDVKM. The germline V and J ends were trimmed by 4 bases and 4 bases, with 5 bases remaining between them. The CDR3 has 13 residues.

This chain's CDR3 is CASSAVAQNTEAFF. Written as DNA, the CDR3 is TGTGCCAGCAGCGCCGTCGCTCAGAACACTGAAGCTTTCTTT. The gene calls are TRBV9 and TRBJ1-1; D is ambiguous. V shed 3 bases and J shed 1 base, with 10 bases lying between them. Germline-derived CDR1 and CDR2 are SGDLS and YYNGEE. The CDR3 loop spans 14 amino acids.

With respect to this clonotype: Being one base from a much bigger clone, this may be a read error. V is TRBV6-4 and J is TRBJ1-2; the D is unclear. Germline CDR1 and CDR2: MRHNA and SNTAGT. The CDR3 spans 13 residues. CDR3 DNA sequence: TGTGCCGGCAGTCCGGATCCCAACTATGGCTACACCTTC. It translates to CAGSPDPNYGYTF.

This chain connects TRBV7-6 to TRBJ2-1; 8 bases align to TRBD2. The CDR3 covers 15 residues. Germline V gene lookup returns CDR1 SGHVS and CDR2 FNYEAQ. Trimming cost V 5 bases and J 8 bases; bases outside gene matches: 11. The CDR3 loop reads CASSQSRGAVDEQFF. The CDR3 DNA follows: TGTGCCAGCAGCCAGTCGCGGGGGGCCGTGGATGAGCAGTTCTTC.

This chain links TRBV29-1 with TRBJ1-4; D is uncertain. Trimming took off 0 bases at V and 0 bases at J, with 8 bases between the two ends. The germline CDR1 and CDR2 sequences are SQVTM and ANQGSEA. The CDR3 covers 15 residues. As DNA, the CDR3 is TGCAGCGTTGAAGAGGTCGTAGCAACTAATGAAAAACTGTTTTTT. It is translated as CSVEEVVATNEKLFF.

This clonotype was detected only a few times. The chain links TRBV30 to TRBJ2-3, with a possible D match to TRBD2 (5 bases). The CDR3 covers 14 residues. Trimming pared 2 bases from V and 2 bases from J, leaving 11 bases between. Germline CDR1 reads GTSNPN; CDR2 reads SVGIG (reference sequence). The CDR3 coding sequence is TGTGCCTGGAGTTTCCTAGCCTCCACAGATACGCAGTATTTT. Its translation is CAWSFLASTDTQYF.

The sample holds a few counts of this clonotype. This chain joins TRBV27 and TRBJ2-1, with 9 bases that match TRBD1. There are 15 residues in the CDR3. The V gene's germline CDR1 is MNHEY and CDR2 SMNVEV (reference sequence). The J segment lost 9 bases and the V segment lost 4 bases, leaving 10 bases of the junction unmatched. CDR3 coding DNA: TGTGCCAGCAGTTACGGACAGGGGTGGCCGGGTGAGCAGTTCTTC. Translating it yields CASSYGQGWPGEQFF.

This clonotype was picked up many times. The V and J genes are TRBV6-6 and TRBJ1-2, with TRBD1 matching 12 bases. Germline CDR1 reads MNHNY; CDR2 reads SVGAGI (reference sequence). The trim removed 6 bases at V and 8 bases at J, leaving 13 bases unmatched. The CDR3 is made up of 16 amino acids. The CDR3, as DNA: TGTGCCAGCAGAGAGAGCCGGGACAGGGGGCAATCAGGCTACACCTTC. Encoded protein: CASRESRDRGQSGYTF.

As to this clonotype: A much larger clone is a single base away; this may be a read error. The chain is built from TRBV12-3 or TRBV12-4 and TRBJ2-3; tentatively, D is TRBD2 (6 bases). V shed 3 bases and J shed 11 bases, with 21 bases lying between them. There are 15 residues in the CDR3. This chain's CDR3 is CASSFTGPGWRGQYF. The CDR3 DNA reads as TGTGCCAGCAGTTTTACCGGGCCCGGTTGGAGGGGGCAGTATTTT.

V gene TRBV20-1 combines with J gene TRBJ1-5, with unresolved D. The ends were cut back, 0 bases at V and 0 bases at J, with 9 bases in the middle. This CDR3 contains 15 residues. Germline V gene lookup returns CDR1 DFQATT and CDR2 SNEGSKA (reference sequence). CDR3 coding DNA: TGCAGTGCTAGAGATTACCGGTCTAGCAATCAGCCCCAGCATTTT. This codes for CSARDYRSSNQPQHF.

This clonotype was observed a handful of times. CDR3 protein: CASSVGERGAGTSYEQYF. For the CDR3, the DNA is TGTGCCAGCAGCGTCGGCGAAAGGGGAGCGGGAACCTCTTACGAGCAGTACTTC. The V and J genes are TRBV9 and TRBJ2-7, with 7 bases fitting TRBD2. This CDR3 has 18 amino acids. With 2 bases clipped from V and 4 bases from J, the junction kept 18 bases outside the gene matches. Germline assignment: CDR1 SGDLS and CDR2 YYNGEE.

The chain joins TRBV20-1 to TRBJ2-7; TRBD1 or TRBD2 may be the D gene (6 bases each). The end of the DNA is better explained by TRBJ2-5, so the J call may be wrong. The CDR3 loop spans 14 amino acids. Germline V lookup: CDR1 DFQATT, CDR2 SNEGSKA (reference sequence). The CDR3 reads CSAGGSRGAETQYF. CDR3 sequence (DNA): TGCAGTGCGGGAGGATCCAGGGGAGCAGAGACCCAGTACTTC.

About this clonotype: Mismatch with germline at one junction end may stem from a read error. The chain combines TRBV24-1 with TRBJ1-4; a weak D match, TRBD1 (6 bases). The CDR3 is made up of 14 amino acids. The germline CDR1 and CDR2 sequences are KGHDR and SFDVKD. CDR3: CATGDPDRNEKLFF. The CDR3 region has the DNA TGTGCCACCGGTGACCCCGACAGGAATGAAAAACTGTTTTTT.

As for this clonotype: A clone one base away is much larger, so this may be a read error. V usage is TRBV2 and J usage is TRBJ2-5; unclear D gene. This CDR3 comprises 13 residues. V lost 7 bases and J lost 1, with 10 bases in between. Germline V gives CDR1 SNHLY, CDR2 FYNNEI. CDR3 coding DNA: TGTGCCAGCAATACGGAGACCCAAGAGACCCAGTACTTC. The encoded protein is CASNTETQETQYF.